Listed below are T cell receptor beta chains from one sample, sequenced in a study of T and B cells in COVID-19 patients. TCRdb analysed the multiplex PCR reads with MiXCR anew, one entry per CDR3 protein. Of more than 11,000 distinct CDR3 sequences listed, 28% are singletons. Source material: blood. The receptors originated from a human donor who had recovered from COVID-19. Both conserved end residues are part of each CDR3. D genes are given only for firm matches. The size of a clone is reported for some rows only, either as once, few or many, or as a class for expanded clones.

>TRBJ2-3|TRBD1|TRBV29-1|-
CSGGQGGTDTQYF
TGCAGCGGCGGACAGGGGGGGACGGATACGCAGTATTTT
>TRBJ2-7|-|TRBV7-6|-
CASSRQAAGSFDEQYF
TGTGCCAGCAGCCGGCAGGCGGCAGGGTCCTTTGACGAGCAGTACTTC
>TRBJ1-6|-|TRBV7-9|-
CASSSPTSPLHF
TGTGCCAGCAGCTCACCAACGTCACCCCTCCACTTT
>TRBJ2-2|-|TRBV19|medium-sized
CASRRSGELFF
TGTGCCAGCCGTCGGTCCGGGGAGCTGTTTTTT
>TRBJ2-1|TRBD1|TRBV13|-
CASSLVGQGANEQFF
TGTGCCAGCAGCTTAGTGGGACAGGGGGCGAATGAGCAGTTCTTC
>TRBJ2-7|TRBD1|TRBV6-6|many
CASSLGTGAYEQYF
TGTGCCAGCAGTTTGGGGACAGGGGCCTACGAGCAGTACTTC
>TRBJ1-4|-|TRBV18|many
CASSPDPPLTTLLTVFF
TGTGCCAGCTCACCAGACCCTCCATTAACTACCCTATTGACAGTTTTTTTT
>TRBJ2-3|TRBD2|TRBV15|medium-sized
CATSRVSGRTFDTQYF
TGTGCCACCAGCAGAGTTAGCGGGAGGACCTTCGATACGCAGTATTTT
>TRBJ2-7|TRBD2|TRBV20-1|-
CSARDSGTNSYEQYF
TGCAGTGCTAGAGACTCCGGGACTAACTCCTACGAGCAGTACTTC
>TRBJ2-5|TRBD1|TRBV19|medium-sized
CASSRGDRGQETQYF
TGTGCCAGTAGTAGGGGGGACAGGGGGCAAGAGACCCAGTACTTC
>TRBJ1-2|TRBD1|TRBV27|-
CASSFYTGGGGYTF
TGTGCCAGCAGTTTCTATACAGGGGGCGGTGGCTACACCTTC
>TRBJ1-4|-|TRBV5-5|-
CASSLGDAGEKLFF
TGTGCCAGCAGCTTGGGAGACGCGGGTGAAAAACTGTTTTTT
>TRBJ2-5|TRBD2|TRBV5-4|-
CASSLRGGREGLIPETQYF
TGTGCCAGCAGCTTGCGAGGCGGGCGGGAGGGCCTCATCCCAGAGACCCAGTACTTC
>TRBJ2-3|TRBD2|TRBV7-2|-
CASRGLAGGGSGTDTQYF
TGTGCCAGCAGGGGACTAGCGGGGGGAGGGTCAGGAACAGATACGCAGTATTTT
>TRBJ1-3|TRBD1|TRBV6-6|few
CASSYPTGIFRNTIYF
TGTGCCAGCAGTTACCCGACAGGGATCTTCAGAAACACCATATATTTT
>TRBJ2-3|-|TRBV9|once
CASGSSHSTDTQYF
TGTGCCAGCGGGTCCTCTCACTCCACAGATACGCAGTATTTT
>TRBJ2-5|TRBD1|TRBV5-4|-
CASIPGQGRQETQYF
TGTGCCAGCATCCCGGGACAGGGCCGCCAAGAGACCCAGTACTTC
>TRBJ2-7|-|TRBV6-5|medium-sized
CASSSTGRGQFGYEQYF
TGTGCCAGCAGTTCGACGGGGAGGGGACAATTCGGATACGAGCAGTACTTC
>TRBJ2-2|TRBD1|TRBV19|-
CASRWDRGMGELFF
TGTGCCAGTAGGTGGGACAGGGGGATGGGGGAGCTGTTTTTT
>TRBJ1-1|-|TRBV27|medium-sized
CASSRGTEAFF
TGTGCCAGCAGCCGAGGGACTGAAGCTTTCTTT
>TRBJ2-5|-|TRBV20-1|-
CSARIAGTQYF
TGCAGTGCTAGGATCGCGGGGACCCAGTACTTC
>TRBJ2-7|TRBD1|TRBV5-5|medium-sized
CASSLQGAYEQYF
TGTGCCAGCAGCTTGCAGGGGGCCTACGAGCAGTACTTC
>TRBJ2-3|-|TRBV19|medium-sized
CASSITQQSTDTQYF
TGTGCCAGTAGTATAACGCAGCAAAGCACAGATACGCAGTATTTT
>TRBJ2-5|TRBD1|TRBV6-2/TRBV6-3|-
CASSYDRVQETQYF
TGTGCCAGCAGTTACGACAGGGTACAAGAGACCCAGTACTTC
>TRBJ2-3|-|TRBV5-4|many
CASSTGTPSTDTQYF
TGTGCCAGCAGCACCGGGACTCCTAGCACAGATACGCAGTATTTT
>TRBJ1-2|-|TRBV27|-
CASSPLARNYGYTF
TGTGCCAGCAGCCCTCTGGCCAGGAACTATGGCTACACCTTC
>TRBJ2-7|TRBD1|TRBV5-1|few
CASSTQGASYEQYF
TGTGCCAGCAGCACACAGGGGGCCTCCTACGAGCAGTACTTC
>TRBJ2-5|TRBD1|TRBV6-1|medium-sized
CASSDTGGGETQYF
TGTGCCAGCAGTGACACAGGGGGCGGAGAGACCCAGTACTTC
>TRBJ2-1|-|TRBV14|-
CASSQVINGEQFF
TGTGCCAGCAGCCAAGTTATAAACGGTGAGCAGTTCTTC
>TRBJ2-7|TRBD2|TRBV10-3|many
CAIREGLAETYEQYF
TGTGCCATCAGGGAGGGACTAGCGGAGACCTACGAGCAGTACTTC
>TRBJ1-4|-|TRBV30|many
CAWSPTGKNEKLFF
TGTGCCTGGAGTCCAACAGGGAAAAATGAAAAACTGTTTTTT
>TRBJ2-5|-|TRBV5-4|medium-sized
CAGTTDSQETQYF
TGTGCCGGTACTACGGACAGCCAAGAGACCCAGTACTTC
>TRBJ2-1|-|TRBV5-4|-
CASSLAVGNEQFF
TGTGCCAGCAGCTTAGCGGTGGGGAATGAGCAGTTCTTC
>TRBJ2-5|TRBD1|TRBV11-1|few
CASSPGTAQETQYF
TGTGCCAGCAGCCCCGGGACAGCTCAAGAGACCCAGTACTTC
>TRBJ1-1|-|TRBV30|few
CAWKQGGATEAFF
TGTGCCTGGAAACAGGGTGGTGCCACTGAAGCTTTCTTT
>TRBJ1-3|TRBD1|TRBV11-1|-
CASSPTGASGNTIYF
TGTGCCAGCAGCCCAACAGGGGCCTCTGGAAACACCATATATTTT
>TRBJ2-5|-|TRBV12-3/TRBV12-4|medium-sized
CASSSSGWETQYF
TGTGCCAGCAGTTCGTCGGGGTGGGAGACCCAGTACTTC
>TRBJ1-4|TRBD1|TRBV5-6|-
CASSLGRQGTNEKLFF
TGTGCCAGCAGCTTGGGGCGACAGGGGACAAATGAAAAACTGTTTTTT
>TRBJ2-5|-|TRBV7-9|-
CASSLDLIAQETQYF
TGTGCCAGCAGCTTAGACCTTATCGCTCAAGAGACCCAGTACTTC
>TRBJ2-5|-|TRBV13|-
CASSLPLTETQYF
TGTGCCAGCAGCTTACCCCTGACAGAGACCCAGTACTTC
>TRBJ2-5|-|TRBV12-3/TRBV12-4|once
CASSTAGQETQYF
TGTGCCAGCAGTACAGCGGGTCAAGAGACCCAGTACTTC
>TRBJ2-2|TRBD1|TRBV20-1|-
CSARDLISDRANTGELFF
TGCAGTGCTAGAGATTTAATATCGGACAGGGCGAACACCGGGGAGCTGTTTTTT
>TRBJ2-5|-|TRBV27|medium-sized
CASSQVGGAGTQYF
TGTGCCAGCAGCCAAGTGGGGGGCGCAGGGACCCAGTACTTC
>TRBJ1-1|-|TRBV5-5|-
CASSLLVGATEAFF
TGTGCCAGCAGCCTCTTAGTTGGTGCCACTGAAGCTTTCTTT
>TRBJ1-2|-|TRBV27|few
CASSPSPGRGGYTF
TGTGCCAGCAGTCCCTCTCCCGGCCGGGGTGGCTACACCTTC
>TRBJ1-1|-|TRBV27|-
CASNSGRNTEAFF
TGTGCCAGCAACTCCGGGAGAAACACTGAAGCTTTCTTT
>TRBJ2-7|TRBD1|TRBV5-6|many
CASSLGPAGGYEQYF
TGTGCCAGCAGCTTGGGCCCGGCAGGGGGCTACGAGCAGTACTTC
>TRBJ2-2|-|TRBV6-4|-
CASSDGGAATGELFF
TGTGCCAGCAGTGACGGGGGGGCAGCGACCGGGGAGCTGTTTTTT
>TRBJ2-6|-|TRBV10-3|-
CAISGLSKGEYSGANVLTF
TGTGCCATCAGTGGATTATCGAAGGGAGAATACTCTGGGGCCAACGTCCTGACTTTC
>TRBJ1-3|TRBD1|TRBV6-1|many
CASRGPGTGSIPGNTIYF
TGTGCCAGCAGGGGGCCAGGGACAGGGTCGATACCTGGAAACACCATATATTTT
>TRBJ1-2|-|TRBV6-5|few
CASSSHLDGSYGYTF
TGTGCCAGCAGTAGTCATTTGGACGGCAGCTATGGCTACACCTTC
>TRBJ2-4|-|TRBV5-3|-
CARSLSERSDLNIQYF
TGTGCCAGAAGCTTGTCTGAACGGTCCGATCTAAACATTCAGTACTTC
>TRBJ2-5|TRBD1|TRBV28|few
CASTPQGAGETQYF
TGTGCCAGCACTCCACAGGGGGCGGGAGAGACCCAGTACTTC
>TRBJ1-2|-|TRBV30|many
CAWRGISQLFYGYTF
TGTGCCTGGAGGGGGATTTCACAGTTGTTCTATGGCTACACCTTC
>TRBJ2-3|-|TRBV5-1|many
CASSLWQGQGDTQYF
TGCGCCAGCAGCTTGTGGCAGGGGCAGGGAGATACGCAGTATTTT
>TRBJ2-3|TRBD2|TRBV5-6|-
CASSLGLAVRDTQYF
TGTGCCAGCAGCTTGGGACTAGCGGTTAGAGATACGCAGTATTTT
>TRBJ2-7|TRBD2|TRBV5-6|-
CASSLGGGEQYF
TGTGCCAGCAGCTTGGGCGGGGGCGAGCAGTACTTC
>TRBJ1-3|TRBD1|TRBV6-5|-
CASSYQGPGQGNTIYF
TGTGCCAGCAGTTACCAAGGACCCGGACAGGGGAACACCATATATTTT
>TRBJ2-3|-|TRBV5-1|few
CASSSTGSQSTDTQYF
TGCGCCAGCAGCTCGACCGGGTCCCAATCCACAGATACGCAGTATTTT
>TRBJ2-7|-|TRBV12-3/TRBV12-4|few
CASGGGAHYEQYF
TGTGCCAGCGGTGGCGGGGCCCACTACGAGCAGTACTTC